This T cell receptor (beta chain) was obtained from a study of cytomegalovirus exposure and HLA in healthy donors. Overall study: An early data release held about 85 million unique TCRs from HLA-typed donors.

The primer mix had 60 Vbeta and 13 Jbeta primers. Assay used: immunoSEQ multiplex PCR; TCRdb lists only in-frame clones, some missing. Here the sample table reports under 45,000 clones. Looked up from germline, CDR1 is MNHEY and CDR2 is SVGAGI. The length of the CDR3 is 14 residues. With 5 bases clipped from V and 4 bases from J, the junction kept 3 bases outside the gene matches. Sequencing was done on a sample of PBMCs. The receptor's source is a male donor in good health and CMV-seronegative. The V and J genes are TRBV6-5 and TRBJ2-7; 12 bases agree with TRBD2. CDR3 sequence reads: CASSQGLAGYEQYF. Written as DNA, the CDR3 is TGTGCCAGCAGTCAAGGACTAGCGGGGTACGAGCAGTACTTC.